This T cell receptor beta chain stems from a study of beta chain features in type 1 diabetes. As for the study in general: Healthy donors and patients had similar age, gender and cell yields. Overall study findings and caveats: A definitive answer on HLA type influencing TCRB rearrangement was not reached here.

What was sequenced were expressed TCRB transcripts, since all of the isolated RNA had been reverse transcribed. Assay used: immunoSEQ multiplex PCR; TCRdb lists only in-frame clones, some missing. Of approximately 200,000 clones listed, over 8.5% are singletons. The CDR3 runs to 16 residues. Per the germline V gene, CDR1 is MGHDK and CDR2 is SYGVNS. The V segment lost 6 bases and the J segment 0 bases; nucleotides outside the gene matches: 10. There are a few counts of this clone. Its antigen is not identified. The V call is TRBV25-1, the J call TRBJ2-7; 8 nucleotides align to TRBD1. This TCR was recovered from a woman aged 18-29 years in good health. Specimen: naive CD4+ T cells from blood. CDR3 in DNA: TGTGCCAGCAGCGAAGCCGGGACAGGCCTCTCCTACGAGCAGTACTTC. It codes for CASSEAGTGLSYEQYF.